The 30 T cell receptor beta chains in this list originate from one sample, sequenced in a study of blood T cell repertoires in COVID-19. Here immunoSEQ multiplex PCR was the method, and the copy in TCRdb shows in-frame clones only, minus some. Here the sample spans 250,000 to 350,000 clones, over 75% being singletons. Sequenced material: peripheral blood. The receptors shown here come from a woman aged 60-75 years with acute or convalescent COVID-19.

The gene calls are TRBV4-2 and TRBJ2-1; 9 bases align to TRBD2. Germline V lookup: CDR1 LGHNA, CDR2 YNFKEQ. The ends lost 0 bases at V and 7 bases at J; junction bases unmatched: 4. The CDR3 spans 15 residues. CDR3 region: CASSQELAGRNEQFF. CDR3 coding DNA: TGTGCCAGCAGCCAAGAGCTAGCGGGAAGGAATGAGCAGTTCTTC.

J is TRBJ2-1 and V is TRBV11-1; 13 nucleotides agree with TRBD2. V gave up 4 bases and J gave up 3 bases; unmatched junction bases: 3. The CDR3 runs to 16 residues. In germline, CDR1 is SGHAT, CDR2 FQDESV (reference sequence). This chain's CDR3 is CASSSGLAGDYNEQFF. The CDR3 DNA follows: TGTGCCAGCAGCTCAGGACTAGCGGGGGACTACAATGAGCAGTTCTTC.

A few counts support this clone. The chain carries TRBV7-2 and TRBJ1-2, with D unclear. The CDR3 is made up of 14 amino acids. Germline V CDR1 and CDR2: SGHTA, FQGNSA. V lost 5 bases and J 5 bases, leaving 15 bases between the germline ends. DNA for the CDR3: TGTGCCAGCAGCCACTCGGACGGAGGATATGGCTACACCTTC. Translation: CASSHSDGGYGYTF. The full variable domain, in which reference TRBV7-2 and TRBJ1-2 provide the parts outside the CDR3, is GAGVSQSPSNKVTEKGKDVELRCDPISGHTALYWYRQSLGQGLEFLIYFQGNSAPDKSGLPSDRFSAERTGGSVSTLTIQRTQQEDSAVYLCASSHSDGGYGYTFGSGTRLTVV.

The V and J genes are TRBV5-4 and TRBJ2-1, with 10 nucleotides matching TRBD2. Unmatched junction bases numbered 8, after V lost 9 bases and J lost 8 bases. In germline, CDR1 is SGHNT, CDR2 YYREEE (reference sequence). The CDR3 is 13 residues long. The CDR3 DNA reads TGTGCCACCAGAAATCTAGCGGGGGATGAGCAGTTCTTC. Encoded protein: CATRNLAGDEQFF.

V is TRBV6-2 or TRBV6-3 and J is TRBJ2-7, with D tentatively TRBD2 (6 bases). The CDR3 spans 16 residues. Germline loops: CDR1 MNHEY, CDR2 SVGEGT. V was shortened by 2 bases and J by 5 bases, with 19 bases between the two germline ends. In nucleotides, the CDR3 is TGTGCCAGCAGTTACCCCCAGGCGGGACTTAAAGACGAGCAGTACTTC. It codes for CASSYPQAGLKDEQYF.

The chain carries TRBV9 and TRBJ1-1; tentatively, D is TRBD1 (5 bases). The CDR3 consists of 12 residues. V gave up 5 bases and J gave up 6 bases, with 11 bases separating them. Germline V CDR1 and CDR2: SGDLS, YYNGEE. CDR3 residues: CASSSQGPEAFF. The CDR3 DNA follows: TGTGCCAGCAGTTCGCAGGGCCCTGAAGCTTTCTTT.

The V gene is TRBV27, the J gene TRBJ2-7; tentatively, D is TRBD2 (7 bases). The germline V gene has CDR1 MNHEY and CDR2 SMNVEV (reference sequence). The V end lost 7 bases, the J end lost 9 bases, and 19 bases lay between the germline ends. The CDR3 contains 13 residues. CDR3 coding DNA: TGTGCCAGCAACCCCGGGGGGCCTGGCGGGCAGTACTTC. Encoded protein: CASNPGGPGGQYF.

This chain connects TRBV5-4 to TRBJ2-2; D may be TRBD2 (5 bases). The germline gives CDR1 SGHNT, CDR2 YYREEE (reference sequence). The CDR3 is 14 residues long. Trimming stripped 4 bases from V and 6 bases from J, with 13 bases between. The CDR3 bases are TGTGCCAGCAGCGGTGGCGGGTTCGCCGGGGAGCTGTTTTTT. It codes for CASSGGGFAGELFF. Complete variable domain (other parts from reference TRBV5-4 and TRBJ2-2): ETGVTQSPTHLIKTRGQQVTLRCSSQSGHNTVSWYQQALGQGPQFIFQYYREEENGRGNFPPRFSGLQFPNYSSELNVNALELDDSALYLCASSGGGFAGELFFGEGSRLTVL.

The chain joins TRBV15 to TRBJ2-5, with TRBD2 matching over 10 bases. The junction had 5 bases not matched to a gene; V was cut back by 0 bases and J by 1 base. This CDR3 spans 17 amino acids. Looked up from germline, CDR1 is LNHNV and CDR2 is YYDKDF (reference sequence). The CDR3 coding sequence is TGTGCCACCAGCAGAGAGCTAGCGGGGGTCATCCAAGAGACCCAGTACTTC. Its translation: CATSRELAGVIQETQYF.

V and J are TRBV6-2 or TRBV6-3 and TRBJ1-5; the D is unclear. V was shortened by 1 base and J by 5 bases, with 15 bases between the two germline ends. The CDR3 is 16 amino acids. Germline lookup yields CDR1 MNHEY and CDR2 SVGEGT. The CDR3 DNA reads TGTGCCAGCAGTTACTATCCGGGGAGGAACGATCAGCCCCAGCATTTT. Protein: CASSYYPGRNDQPQHF.

The chain employs TRBV7-9 and TRBJ2-5; 10 bases line up with TRBD2. J lost 1 base, V lost 3 bases, and 2 bases had no gene match. CDR1 and CDR2 (germline): SEHNR, FQNEAQ (reference sequence). This CDR3 is 15 amino acids long. The CDR3 is CASSFLAGVQETQYF. The DNA for the CDR3 is TGTGCCAGCAGCTTTCTAGCGGGAGTCCAAGAGACCCAGTACTTC.

V gene TRBV28 combines with J gene TRBJ2-5, with D possibly TRBD2 on 7 matching bases. The V end was cut by 7 bases, the J end by 3 bases, with 18 bases between. Germline V gene data show CDR1 as MDHEN and CDR2 as SYDVKM. This CDR3 is 15 amino acids long. CDR3 in DNA: TGTGCCAGCATCGGAGCGGGACACCCCAAAGAGACCCAGTACTTC. It encodes CASIGAGHPKETQYF.

The J gene is TRBJ2-6, the V gene TRBV4-3, with D perhaps matching TRBD2 (6 bases). The V gene's germline CDR1 is LGHNA and CDR2 YSLEER. CDR3 length: 16 residues. Between the trimmed V and J ends, which lost 0 bases and 2 bases, there was a span of 8 bases. The CDR3 nucleotides are TGCGCCAGCAGCCAAGAGTGGAGGGCTGGGGCCAACGTCCTGACTTTC. This encodes CASSQEWRAGANVLTF.

V is TRBV28 and J is TRBJ1-2; 10 positions match TRBD1. CDR3 length: 17 residues. Germline V gene lookup returns CDR1 MDHEN and CDR2 SYDVKM. J lost 5 bases, V lost 7 bases, and 16 bases had no gene match. The CDR3 protein is CASIPQDRGRDGYGYTF. The CDR3 nucleotides read TGTGCCAGCATTCCCCAAGACAGGGGGCGCGATGGATATGGCTACACCTTC.

This clone was seen once. This chain uses TRBV28 with TRBJ2-7; 7 bases agree with TRBD1. Germline V gene sequence: CDR1 MDHEN, CDR2 SYDVKM. V shed 7 bases and J 2 bases; nucleotides not matched to a gene: 5. The CDR3 is 13 residues long. CDR3 protein: CASKGAGTYEQYF. CDR3 nucleotides: TGTGCCAGCAAGGGGGCCGGCACCTACGAGCAGTACTTC. The full variable domain, rest sourced from reference TRBV28 and TRBJ2-7, is DVKVTQSSRYLVKRTGEKVFLECVQDMDHENMFWYRQDPGLGLRLIYFSYDVKMKEKGDIPEGYSVSREKKERFSLILESASTNQTSMYLCASKGAGTYEQYFGPGTRLTVT.

This clone was picked up one time. The chain joins TRBV13 to TRBJ1-5; tentatively, D is TRBD1 (5 bases). The length of the CDR3 is 17 residues. Germline CDR1 and CDR2: PRHDT and FYEKMQ (reference sequence). V lost 2 bases, J lost 3 bases, and 17 bases lay in between. The CDR3 loop is CASSLRRGASPNQPQHF. The CDR3, as DNA: TGTGCCAGCAGCTTAAGACGCGGGGCCTCCCCCAATCAGCCCCAGCATTTT. The full variable domain, its missing parts supplied by reference TRBV13 and TRBJ1-5, is AAGVIQSPRHLIKEKRETATLKCYPIPRHDTVYWYQQGPGQDPQFLISFYEKMQSDKGSIPDRFSAQQFSDYHSELNMSSLELGDSALYFCASSLRRGASPNQPQHFGDGTRLSIL.

J is TRBJ1-5 and V is TRBV19; the D gene is possibly TRBD1 (5 bases). CDR1 and CDR2 (germline): LNHDA, SQIVND (reference sequence). The CDR3 loop spans 14 amino acids. Trimming removed 0 bases from V and 5 bases from J, with 8 bases in between. This CDR3 reads CASSIDRVDQPQHF. In DNA form, the CDR3 reads TGTGCCAGTAGTATAGACAGGGTAGATCAGCCCCAGCATTTT.

V usage is TRBV24-1 and J usage is TRBJ2-1, with TRBD2 matching over 7 bases. V was pared by 6 bases and J by 0 bases, with 4 bases of the junction left unmatched. In germline, CDR1 is KGHDR, CDR2 SFDVKD. CDR3 length: 15 amino acids. CDR3 DNA: TGTGCCACCAGTTTCGCGGGAGACTCCTACAATGAGCAGTTCTTC. Translating it yields CATSFAGDSYNEQFF.

In this sample, this clone turned up a few times. The rearrangement links TRBV5-6 to TRBJ2-5; D is perhaps TRBD2 (5 bases). Germline V gene lookup returns CDR1 SGHDT and CDR2 YYEEEE. V was trimmed by 4 bases and J by 5 bases, leaving 12 bases between them. The CDR3 contains 13 residues. The CDR3 sequence is CASSNRGFETQYF. The CDR3 coding sequence is TGTGCCAGCAGCAACCGGGGATTCGAGACCCAGTACTTC.

In its sample, this clone was seen once. The J gene is TRBJ2-4, the V gene TRBV28, with TRBD1 matching over 7 bases. CDR1 is MDHEN, CDR2 SYDVKM, per germline. Unmatched junction bases numbered 14, after V lost 4 bases and J lost 8 bases. The CDR3 consists of 16 residues. The CDR3 here is CASSSGQAVNFDIQYF. As DNA, the CDR3 is TGTGCCAGCAGTTCCGGACAGGCGGTAAACTTCGACATTCAGTACTTC.

The chain links TRBV7-2 to TRBJ1-4, with a tentative D call TRBD1 (5 bases). In germline, CDR1 is SGHTA, CDR2 FQGNSA. CDR3 length: 13 residues. The germline V and J ends were trimmed by 6 bases and 6 bases, with 11 bases remaining between them. The CDR3 loop is CASSSDSYEKLFF. The CDR3 bases are TGTGCCAGCAGTTCTGACAGTTATGAAAAACTGTTTTTT.

The CDR3 nucleotides read TGTGCCACCAGCAGAGATGAGGCGGGGTGGCGCAATCAGCCCCAGCATTTT. This codes for CATSRDEAGWRNQPQHF. The V gene is TRBV15, the J gene TRBJ1-5; D not resolved. Per germline, CDR1 LNHNV and CDR2 YYDKDF (reference sequence). Trimming shortened V by 0 bases and J by 2 bases, and 14 bases separated the two germline ends. The CDR3 extends over 17 amino acids.

The rearrangement links TRBV7-2 to TRBJ2-7; 10 nucleotides line up with TRBD2. Per the germline V gene, CDR1 is SGHTA and CDR2 is FQGNSA. The CDR3 runs to 14 residues. V dropped 5 bases and J dropped 7; count of bases not matched to a gene: 8. The CDR3 DNA sequence: TGTGCCAGCAGCCGTCTAGCGGGAGCTGATGAGCAGTACTTC. It codes for CASSRLAGADEQYF. Full variable domain (outside the CDR3, taken from reference TRBV7-2 and TRBJ2-7): GAGVSQSPSNKVTEKGKDVELRCDPISGHTALYWYRQSLGQGLEFLIYFQGNSAPDKSGLPSDRFSAERTGGSVSTLTIQRTQQEDSAVYLCASSRLAGADEQYFGPGTRLTVT.

CDR3 coding DNA: TGTGCCAGCAGCTTAACAGGGGGGATCAACAATGAGCAGTTCTTC. It yields the protein CASSLTGGINNEQFF. The chain couples TRBV7-2 to TRBJ2-1; 8 nucleotides align to TRBD1. The CDR3 contains 15 residues. Germline V gene sequence: CDR1 SGHTA, CDR2 FQGNSA. J gave up 5 bases and V 2 bases, and 5 bases lay outside the gene matches.

The chain joins TRBV5-1 to TRBJ1-6; a possible D gene is TRBD1 (5 bases). The germline V gene encodes CDR1 SGHRS and CDR2 YFSETQ. Deletions cut 1 base from V and 5 bases from J, with 16 bases between. This CDR3 comprises 17 residues. CDR3 sequence: CASSLSVGGINNSPLHF. CDR3 nucleotide sequence: TGCGCCAGCAGCTTGTCCGTGGGGGGGATAAATAATTCACCCCTCCACTTT.

J is TRBJ2-3 and V is TRBV15; D is uncertain. Looked up from germline, CDR1 is LNHNV and CDR2 is YYDKDF (reference sequence). Trimming removed 0 bases from V and 0 bases from J, with 7 bases in between. The CDR3 is 15 amino acids. CDR3 residues: CATSRDPGSTDTQYF. CDR3 bases: TGTGCCACCAGCAGAGATCCGGGTAGCACAGATACGCAGTATTTT.

The chain employs TRBV24-1 and TRBJ2-1; TRBD1 is a possible D gene (5 bases). CDR1 KGHDR and CDR2 SFDVKD come from the germline V gene. The CDR3 consists of 14 residues. V lost 1 base to trimming and J lost 6 bases, with 9 bases between them. CDR3 coding DNA: TGTGCCACCAGTGATTTTGTCCAGGGCAATGAGCAGTTCTTC. Translating it yields CATSDFVQGNEQFF.

This clone has only a few counts. The chain recombines TRBV29-1 with TRBJ1-1, with D maybe TRBD1 (6 bases). CDR3 length equals 13 residues. CDR1 and CDR2 from the germline V gene are SQVTM and ANQGSEA. Between the trimmed V and J ends, which lost 6 bases and 0 bases, there was a span of 11 bases. The CDR3 bases are TGCAGCGTATGGGGGGGCATGAACACTGAAGCTTTCTTT. Encoded protein: CSVWGGMNTEAFF.

Only one count was recorded for this clone. The chain uses TRBV28 and TRBJ2-1, with TRBD1 matching over 8 bases. The CDR3 runs to 14 residues. V trimming: 8 bases; J trimming: 2 bases; junction bases outside the gene matches: 5. Germline V gene sequence: CDR1 MDHEN, CDR2 SYDVKM. The CDR3: CASSGQGPYNEQFF. The CDR3 nucleotides are TGTGCCAGCTCCGGACAGGGACCCTACAATGAGCAGTTCTTC.

The chain recombines TRBV2 with TRBJ2-4; 9 nucleotides agree with TRBD1. Germline trimming cut 6 bases from V and 7 bases from J; bases unmatched to any gene: 4. The CDR3 is made up of 13 amino acids. Germline-derived CDR1 and CDR2 are SNHLY and FYNNEI. DNA of the CDR3: TGTGCCAGCAGGGACAGGGGAGGGAACATTCAGTACTTC. It yields the protein CASRDRGGNIQYF.